What follows describes a single T cell receptor beta chain. Its antigen is still unknown. No base quality values were provided; no much bigger clone lies one nucleotide off. The method behind the library was the immunoSEQ multiplex PCR assay. Entries here come from immuneACCESS through TCRdb and include only in-frame sequences with V and J called. Some clones fail to appear in such tables; in the studies checked, an unresolved V gene covers under half of the shortfall, and the cause of the remainder is unknown. Present in this sample are around 170,000 clones, approximately 90% of which were seen just once. The ten largest clonotypes hold roughly 0.7% of the sample. This specimen belongs to a study of control samples from healthy donors and cancer patients (dated by TCRdb to about 2020). From V the trimming removes 2 bases and from J it removes 4 bases, while the gene matches leave 6 bases of the junction unaccounted for. The CDR3, cysteine through phenylalanine, is 16 amino acids long. The DNA shown is the 48-base CDR3, in frame from base 1. The germline V gene gives CDR1 as MGHRA and CDR2 as YSYEKL.

This receptor was taken from a woman in her 30s in good health. The sample was blood. The sequence is built from TRBV4-1 and TRBJ2-1; TRBD2 aligns with 9 central bases. The CDR3 loop reads CASSQRLAETYNEQFF. The bases are TGCGCCAGCAGCCAACGACTAGCGGAGACTTACAATGAGCAGTTCTTC.